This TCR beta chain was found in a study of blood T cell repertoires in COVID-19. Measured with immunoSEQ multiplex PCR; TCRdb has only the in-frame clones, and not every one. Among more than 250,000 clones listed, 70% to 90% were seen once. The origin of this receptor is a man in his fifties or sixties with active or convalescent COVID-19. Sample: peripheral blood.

CDR3 residues: CATGQRKYNEQFF. DNA for the CDR3: TGTGCCACCGGACAGAGAAAATACAATGAGCAGTTCTTC. The gene calls are TRBV7-9 and TRBJ2-1; the D gene is possibly TRBD1 (6 bases). The V and J ends lost 10 bases and 4 bases respectively, with 14 bases between them. Germline CDR1 reads SEHNR; CDR2 reads FQNEAQ (reference sequence). The length of the CDR3 is 13 residues.